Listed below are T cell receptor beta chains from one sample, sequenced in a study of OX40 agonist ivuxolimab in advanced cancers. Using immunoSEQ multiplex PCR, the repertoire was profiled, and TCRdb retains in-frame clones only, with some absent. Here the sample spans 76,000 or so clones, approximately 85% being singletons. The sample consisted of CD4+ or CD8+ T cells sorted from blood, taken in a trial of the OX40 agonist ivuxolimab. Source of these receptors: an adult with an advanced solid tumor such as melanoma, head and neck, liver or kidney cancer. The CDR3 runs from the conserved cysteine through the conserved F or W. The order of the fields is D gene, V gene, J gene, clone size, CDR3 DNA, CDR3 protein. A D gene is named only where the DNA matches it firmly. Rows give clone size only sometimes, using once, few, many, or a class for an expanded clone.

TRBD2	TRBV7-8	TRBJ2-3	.	TGTGCCAGCAGCTCTAGCGGATCTAGCACAGATACGCAGTATTTT	CASSSSGSSTDTQYF
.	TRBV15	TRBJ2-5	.	TGTGCCACCAGCAGAGATAGGACAAGAGAGGCCCAGTACTTC	CATSRDRTREAQYF
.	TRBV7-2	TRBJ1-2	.	TGTGCCAGCAGCCCCCGGGCTAGGTATGGCTACACCTTC	CASSPRARYGYTF
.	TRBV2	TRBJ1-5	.	TGTGCCAGCACCCGGAGTCGGTTGGGGATGAATCAGCCCCAGCATTTT	CASTRSRLGMNQPQHF
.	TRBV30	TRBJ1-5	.	TGTGCCTGGAGTGTGAGGTCTGGAATCAATCAGCCCCAGCATTTT	CAWSVRSGINQPQHF
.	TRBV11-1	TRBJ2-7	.	TGTGCCAGCAGCTTAAATAGAGACGAGCAGTACTTC	CASSLNRDEQYF
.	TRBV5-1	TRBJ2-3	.	TGCGCCAGCAGCTTGAGACAGGGCACAGATACGCAGTATTTT	CASSLRQGTDTQYF
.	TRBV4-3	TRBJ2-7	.	TGCGCCAGCAGCCAAGATTGGCCAGATGAGGAGCAGTACTTC	CASSQDWPDEEQYF
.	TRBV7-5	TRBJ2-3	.	TGTGCCAGAAGCTTAGCAGGACGGGGGGGGCTCACAGATACGCAGTATTTT	CARSLAGRGGLTDTQYF
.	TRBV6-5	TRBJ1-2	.	TGTGCCAGCAGTCCCCTGGCAGGGACCGTCTATGGCTACACCTTC	CASSPLAGTVYGYTF
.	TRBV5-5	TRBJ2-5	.	TGTGCCAGCAGCTTGGGGGGAATGGTAACCGGGGAGACCCAGTACTTC	CASSLGGMVTGETQYF
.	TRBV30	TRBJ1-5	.	TGTGCCTGGGGAAGACAGGAGTATAGCAATCAGCCCCAGCATTTT	CAWGRQEYSNQPQHF
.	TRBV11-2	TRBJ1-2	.	TGTGCCAGCAGCTTAGTTTTGGGAGGGGGACGCGGCTACACCTTC	CASSLVLGGGRGYTF
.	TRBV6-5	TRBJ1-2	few	TGTGCCAGCAGTCCAGCAAGGGGGTATAACTATGGCTACACCTTC	CASSPARGYNYGYTF
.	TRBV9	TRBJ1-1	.	TGTGCCAGCAGCGTAGCGGTGAACACTGAAGCTTTCTTT	CASSVAVNTEAFF
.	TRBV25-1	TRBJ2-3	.	TGTGCCAGCAGTTCGGAGCAGGGAGTGTCAGATACGCAGTATTTT	CASSSEQGVSDTQYF